The entry that follows covers one TCR beta chain sequence. This entry belongs to a study of blood T cells in healthy people across ages. This CDR3 comprises 16 residues. Trimming took 4 bases from V and 2 from J; bases not matched to a gene: 7. Per the germline V gene, CDR1 is LGHNT and CDR2 is FRNRAP. Primed by a sample-barcoded 5' primer and a J-beta primer mix, a second PCR proceeded for 7 to 11 cycles. Each of the cDNA molecules was tagged by a template-switch adaptor with 12 random nucleotides. TCRdb independently ran MiXCR on the 5' RACE reads; one entry per CDR3 protein. The sample lists about 1.4 million distinct CDR3 sequences; approximately 59% were seen once.

The clonotype originates from a man aged 18-30 years in good health. J is TRBJ2-7 and V is TRBV12-5; the match to TRBD2 covers 11 bases. Sequenced input: blood. This CDR3 reads CASGSSTSGIPYEQYF. For the CDR3, the DNA is TGTGCTAGTGGTTCCTCGACTAGCGGGATCCCCTACGAGCAGTACTTC.